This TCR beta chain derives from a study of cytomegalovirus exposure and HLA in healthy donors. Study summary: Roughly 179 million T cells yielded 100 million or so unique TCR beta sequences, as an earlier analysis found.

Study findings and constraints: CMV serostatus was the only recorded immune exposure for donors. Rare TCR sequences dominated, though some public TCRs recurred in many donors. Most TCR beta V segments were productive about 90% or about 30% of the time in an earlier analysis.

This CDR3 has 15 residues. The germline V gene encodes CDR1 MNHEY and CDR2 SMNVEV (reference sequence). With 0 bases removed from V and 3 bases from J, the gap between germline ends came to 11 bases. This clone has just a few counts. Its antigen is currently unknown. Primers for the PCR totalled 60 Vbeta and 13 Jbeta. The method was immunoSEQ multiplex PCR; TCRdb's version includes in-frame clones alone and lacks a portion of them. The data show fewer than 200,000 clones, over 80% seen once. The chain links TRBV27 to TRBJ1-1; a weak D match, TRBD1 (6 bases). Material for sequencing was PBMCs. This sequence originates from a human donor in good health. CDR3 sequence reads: CASSLSTGLYTEAFF. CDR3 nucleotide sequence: TGTGCCAGCAGTTTATCAACAGGGCTCTACACTGAAGCTTTCTTT.